A selection of T cell receptor beta chains follows, all from one sample in a study of cytomegalovirus exposure and HLA in healthy donors. Generated by immunoSEQ multiplex PCR, the TCRdb table keeps only in-frame clones and is missing some. The data show 200,000 or so clones, approximately 88% seen once. Sequenced: PBMCs. The receptors here all came from a man aged 18 to 30 in good health and CMV-seropositive. CDR3s include the opening cysteine and the closing phenylalanine or tryptophan. The order of the fields is J gene, clone size, V gene, D gene, CDR3 DNA, CDR3 protein. A D gene is named only where the DNA matches it firmly. Rows may omit the clone size; those that give it use once, few, many or a size class.

>TRBJ2-1|-|TRBV5-4|-
TGTGCCAGCAGCCAAACAGGGACCCATGAGCAGTTCTTC
CASSQTGTHEQFF
>TRBJ1-5|few|TRBV19|-
TGTGCTTCCAGTATCGGACCAGGGTCAATACAGCCCCAGCATTTT
CASSIGPGSIQPQHF
>TRBJ1-2|many|TRBV19|TRBD1
TGTGCCAGTTGCCCGACGGGACAGGGATATGGCTACACCTTC
CASCPTGQGYGYTF
>TRBJ2-1|few|TRBV5-1|TRBD2
TGCGCCAGCAGGGAGCGGGAGGGCTACAATGAGCAGTTCTTC
CASREREGYNEQFF
>TRBJ1-3|once|TRBV5-1|-
TGCGCCAGCAGCTTGGATGGGCGCATCGGAAACACCATATATTTT
CASSLDGRIGNTIYF
>TRBJ2-7|-|TRBV7-9|TRBD2
TGTGCCAGCATCCCGGTTTTAGCGGGATCTTGGCAGTACTTC
CASIPVLAGSWQYF
>TRBJ2-2|-|TRBV29-1|TRBD2
TGCAGCGTTGGGGGACTAGCGGACACGGCGAACACCGGGGAGCTGTTTTTT
CSVGGLADTANTGELFF
>TRBJ2-7|-|TRBV19|TRBD2
TGTGCCAGTAGTAAGGTGCTAGCGGAGCCCTACGAGCAGTACTTC
CASSKVLAEPYEQYF
>TRBJ2-6|-|TRBV30|TRBD2
TGTGCCTGGATTAAACTAGCGGGAGGCTCTGGGGCCAACGTCCTGACTTTC
CAWIKLAGGSGANVLTF
>TRBJ2-1|-|TRBV27|-
TGTGCCAGCAGTTTCAATTCTAACAATGAGCAGTTCTTC
CASSFNSNNEQFF
>TRBJ1-2|-|TRBV5-1|TRBD1
TGCGCCAGCAGCTTGGCAGGGGGTGGCTACACCTTC
CASSLAGGGYTF
>TRBJ2-5|-|TRBV5-6|-
TGTGCCAGCAGCTTAAACAGTTACATTGAGACCCAGTACTTC
CASSLNSYIETQYF
>TRBJ2-7|-|TRBV7-2|TRBD2
TGTGCCAGCAGCCGACTAGCGGGAGGGAGGGGGCAGTACTTC
CASSRLAGGRGQYF
>TRBJ1-1|-|TRBV5-5|-
TGTGCCAGCAGCTTGGAGCCCGATACCGGAGCTTTCTTT
CASSLEPDTGAFF
>TRBJ1-1|-|TRBV7-3|-
TGTGCCAGCAGCCCGCCAAAAGGGGAGAACACTGAAGCTTTCTTT
CASSPPKGENTEAFF
>TRBJ2-1|once|TRBV27|-
TGTGCCAGCAGTTCGACAGGTAGCTCCTACAATGAGCAGTTCTTC
CASSSTGSSYNEQFF
>TRBJ2-7|-|TRBV30|-
TGTGCCTGGAGTAGGCGGTCGGTCTCCTACGAGCAGTACTTC
CAWSRRSVSYEQYF
>TRBJ2-7|-|TRBV6-5|TRBD1
TGTGCCAGCAGAACAGGGGGCTCTGGCGCCTACGAGCAGTACTTC
CASRTGGSGAYEQYF
>TRBJ2-3|-|TRBV11-3|-
TGTGCCAGCAGCCAAGGGGGGGTTTCAGACACAGATACGCAGTATTTT
CASSQGGVSDTDTQYF
>TRBJ1-2|-|TRBV19|-
TGTGCCAGTAGTGACACAGGCCTTAATGGCTACACCTTC
CASSDTGLNGYTF